These 19 T cell receptor beta chains originate from one sample sequenced in a study of blood T cell repertoires in COVID-19. Assay used: immunoSEQ multiplex PCR; TCRdb lists only in-frame clones, some missing. The sample has 150,000 to 200,000 clones, roughly 87% seen once. The sequenced sample consisted of peripheral blood. The receptors originated from a woman between 65 and 79 years old with COVID-19, enrolled during active disease.

The V and J genes are TRBV10-1 and TRBJ1-2, with D unclear. Germline values: CDR1 WNHNN, CDR2 SYGVQD (reference sequence). This CDR3 comprises 15 residues. V gave up 0 bases and J gave up 3 bases, with 11 bases separating them. The CDR3 DNA reads as TGCGCCAGCAGTGAGTCAAAGAGGCGCTACTATGGCTACACCTTC. Amino acid sequence: CASSESKRRYYGYTF.

This clone was picked up one time. The gene calls are TRBV11-2 and TRBJ2-7; 8 positions match TRBD1. V lost 0 bases and J lost 9; bases outside the gene matches: 4. From germline, CDR1 is SGHAT and CDR2 FQNNGV. The CDR3 is 13 residues long. CDR3 region: CASSLDRGTGQYF. The CDR3 DNA is TGTGCCAGCAGCTTAGATCGCGGGACAGGGCAGTACTTC.

The chain carries TRBV4-3 and TRBJ2-3; 7 bases map to TRBD2. This CDR3 has 16 residues. Germline CDR1 LGHNA, CDR2 YSLEER. Germline trimming cut 0 bases from V and 7 bases from J; bases unmatched to any gene: 10. CDR3 coding DNA: TGCGCCAGCAGCCAAGATAGCGCGGGAGCTTTCAATACGCAGTATTTT. It encodes CASSQDSAGAFNTQYF.

This rearrangement joins TRBV12-3 or TRBV12-4 to TRBJ2-1; the D gene is possibly TRBD1 (6 bases). V was shortened by 5 bases and J by 4 bases, with 9 bases between the two germline ends. CDR3 length equals 13 residues. The CDR3 DNA reads as TGTGCCAGCAGTCCGGACAGTTACAATGAGCAGTTCTTC. Encoded protein: CASSPDSYNEQFF.

The V gene is TRBV28, the J gene TRBJ1-2; D gene ambiguous. CDR3 size: 16 residues. Looked up from germline, CDR1 is MDHEN and CDR2 is SYDVKM. Deletions cut 1 base from V and 6 bases from J, with 18 bases between. CDR3 in amino acids: CASSLSPTTGRDGYTF. CDR3 nucleotides: TGTGCCAGCAGTTTATCTCCAACGACCGGGAGGGATGGCTACACCTTC.

The chain recombines TRBV5-1 with TRBJ2-3; TRBD1 matches at 8 bases. There are 14 residues in the CDR3. V lost 4 bases, J lost 4 bases, and 5 bases stayed unmatched. Germline values: CDR1 SGHRS, CDR2 YFSETQ. The DNA for the CDR3 is TGCGCCAGCAGCCAAGACAGGGGCTCAGATACGCAGTATTTT. Translated: CASSQDRGSDTQYF.

This clone appeared a few times. The chain links TRBV11-3 to TRBJ2-1; 9 bases line up with TRBD2. This CDR3 is 15 amino acids long. CDR1 and CDR2 (germline): SGHNT, YENEEA. The ends lost 3 bases at V and 1 base at J; junction bases unmatched: 1. In nucleotides, the CDR3 is TGTGCCAGCAGCTTCAGCGGGAGGTCCTACAATGAGCAGTTCTTC. Amino acids: CASSFSGRSYNEQFF.

The genes are TRBV19 and TRBJ1-5, with TRBD1 identical over 7 bases. Germline trimming cut 3 bases from V and 5 bases from J; bases unmatched to any gene: 7. CDR3 length: 15 residues. The V gene's germline CDR1 is LNHDA and CDR2 SQIVND (reference sequence). In nucleotides, the CDR3 is TGTGCCAGTAGTATTCAGGGGGACCGATATCAGCCCCAGCATTTT. It codes for CASSIQGDRYQPQHF.

This sequence joins TRBV27 and TRBJ2-7; D gene unclear. Trimming pared 2 bases from V and 2 bases from J, leaving 10 bases between. The length of the CDR3 is 14 residues. CDR1 is MNHEY, CDR2 SMNVEV, per germline (reference sequence). CDR3 sequence reads: CASSLGQRPYEQYF. The CDR3 DNA follows: TGTGCCAGCAGTTTAGGCCAGCGACCCTACGAGCAGTACTTC.

The chain couples TRBV6-5 to TRBJ2-1, with D possibly being TRBD1 (7 bases). The CDR3 length is 15 residues. The germline gives CDR1 MNHEY, CDR2 SVGAGI. Trimming removed 8 bases from V and 7 bases from J, with 21 bases in between. CDR3 nucleotide sequence: TGTGCCAGCCGCCCGAGTGTGACAGGGAGGAATGAGCAGTTCTTC. This sequence encodes CASRPSVTGRNEQFF.

The chain combines TRBV5-6 with TRBJ1-2, with TRBD1 as a possible D gene (5 bases). CDR3 length: 14 residues. The germline V gene has CDR1 SGHDT and CDR2 YYEEEE. The germline V and J ends were trimmed by 6 bases and 4 bases, with 16 bases remaining between them. The CDR3 here is CASIQPGTAYGYTF. The CDR3 nucleotides are TGTGCCAGCATTCAACCCGGGACTGCCTATGGCTACACCTTC.

This clone was seen a few times. V gene TRBV30 combines with J gene TRBJ1-1; D is unresolved. CDR3 length equals 13 residues. The germline gives CDR1 GTSNPN, CDR2 SVGIG (reference sequence). The germline V and J ends were trimmed by 0 bases and 3 bases, with 8 bases remaining between them. The CDR3 DNA follows: TGTGCCTGGAGTGTAGGGCGGGACACTGAAGCTTTCTTT. This gives the protein CAWSVGRDTEAFF.

A few counts support this clone. The chain recombines TRBV7-9 with TRBJ2-1; TRBD1 matches 10 bases. V gave up 5 bases and J gave up 2 bases; unmatched junction bases: 6. Germline-derived CDR1 and CDR2 are SEHNR and FQNEAQ (reference sequence). The CDR3 consists of 16 residues. CDR3 sequence reads: CASSPRTGGTYNEQFF. CDR3 DNA sequence: TGTGCCAGCAGCCCTCGGACAGGGGGTACCTACAATGAGCAGTTCTTC. The full variable domain, with the rest looked up from reference TRBV7-9 and TRBJ2-1, is DTGVSQNPRHKITKRGQNVTFRCDPISEHNRLYWYRQTLGQGPEFLTYFQNEAQLEKSRLLSDRFSAERPKGSFSTLEIQRTEQGDSAMYLCASSPRTGGTYNEQFFGPGTRLTVL.

This chain connects TRBV27 to TRBJ1-6, with D possibly matching TRBD1 (5 bases). With 5 bases removed from V and 8 bases from J, the gap between germline ends came to 13 bases. CDR1 and CDR2 from the germline V gene are MNHEY and SMNVEV (reference sequence). The CDR3 is 14 amino acids. CDR3 protein: CASSPSWGDSPLHF. The CDR3, as DNA: TGTGCCAGCAGTCCATCGTGGGGGGATTCACCCCTCCACTTT.

This clone was detected once. The chain carries TRBV24-1 and TRBJ2-2; 10 bases are a match to TRBD1. In germline, CDR1 is KGHDR, CDR2 SFDVKD. Trimming cost V 3 bases and J 1 base; bases outside gene matches: 1. This CDR3 region has 16 residues. DNA for the CDR3: TGTGCCACCAGTGATAGGGACAGGGGGAACACCGGGGAGCTGTTTTTT. It yields the protein CATSDRDRGNTGELFF.

The V and J genes are TRBV25-1 and TRBJ1-1, with 7 bases that match TRBD1. The CDR3 sequence is 13 residues long. Germline V gene sequence: CDR1 MGHDK, CDR2 SYGVNS. V lost 9 bases to trimming and J lost 0 bases; unmatched junction nucleotides: 4. This chain's CDR3 is CASRGQLNTEAFF. In nucleotides, the CDR3 is TGTGCCAGTAGGGGGCAGTTGAACACTGAAGCTTTCTTT.

The genes are TRBV7-2 and TRBJ1-2, with 7 bases that match TRBD1. Trimming cost V 2 bases and J 5 bases; bases outside gene matches: 5. The CDR3 sequence is 14 residues long. In germline, CDR1 is SGHTA, CDR2 FQGNSA. CDR3 sequence (DNA): TGTGCCAGCAGCTTAATCGGGACAGCTTATGGCTACACCTTC. Translated: CASSLIGTAYGYTF.

The chain uses TRBV7-8 and TRBJ2-1, with a weak D call TRBD2 (6 bases). The germline V gene encodes CDR1 SGHVS and CDR2 FQNEAQ. The V end lost 3 bases, the J end lost 6 bases, and 9 bases lay between the germline ends. This CDR3 is built from 13 residues. CDR3 in DNA: TGTGCCAGCAGCTTTGTAGCGGCCAATGAGCAGTTCTTC. The encoded protein is CASSFVAANEQFF.

The chain is built from TRBV7-2 and TRBJ2-7; D might be TRBD1 (6 bases). V was shortened by 0 bases and J by 6 bases, with 18 bases between the two germline ends. This CDR3 is 16 amino acids long. Germline assignment: CDR1 SGHTA and CDR2 FQGNSA. CDR3 sequence: CASSLALGIAGVEQYF. The DNA of the CDR3 is TGTGCCAGCAGCTTAGCGCTGGGGATAGCAGGGGTCGAGCAGTACTTC.